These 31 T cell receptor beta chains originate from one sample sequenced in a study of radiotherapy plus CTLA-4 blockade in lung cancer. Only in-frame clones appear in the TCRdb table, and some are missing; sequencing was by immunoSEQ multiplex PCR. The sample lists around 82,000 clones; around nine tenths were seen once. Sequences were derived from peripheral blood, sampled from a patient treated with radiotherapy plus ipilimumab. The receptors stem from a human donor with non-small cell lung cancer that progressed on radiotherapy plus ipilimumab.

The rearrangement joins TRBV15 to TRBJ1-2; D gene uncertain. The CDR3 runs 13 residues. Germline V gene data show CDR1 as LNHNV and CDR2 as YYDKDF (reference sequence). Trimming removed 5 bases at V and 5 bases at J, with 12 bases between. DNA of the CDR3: TGTGCCACCAGCCCCCGGAGTGGGTATGGCTACACCTTC. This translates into CATSPRSGYGYTF.

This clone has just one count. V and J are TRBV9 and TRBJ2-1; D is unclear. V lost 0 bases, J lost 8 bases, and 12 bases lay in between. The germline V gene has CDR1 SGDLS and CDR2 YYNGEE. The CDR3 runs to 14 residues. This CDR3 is CASSVEMGWYEQFF. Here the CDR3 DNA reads TGTGCCAGCAGCGTAGAAATGGGGTGGTATGAGCAGTTCTTC. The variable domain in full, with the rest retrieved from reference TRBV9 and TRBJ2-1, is DSGVTQTPKHLITATGQRVTLRCSPRSGDLSVYWYQQSLDQGLQFLIQYYNGEERAKGNILERFSAQQFPDLHSELNLSSLELGDSALYFCASSVEMGWYEQFFGPGTRLTVL.

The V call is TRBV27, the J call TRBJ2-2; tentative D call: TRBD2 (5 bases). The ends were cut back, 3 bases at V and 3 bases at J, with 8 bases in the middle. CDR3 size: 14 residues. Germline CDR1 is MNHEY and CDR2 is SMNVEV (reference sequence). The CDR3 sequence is CASSFVDYTGELFF. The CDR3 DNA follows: TGTGCCAGCAGTTTCGTGGACTACACCGGGGAGCTGTTTTTT.

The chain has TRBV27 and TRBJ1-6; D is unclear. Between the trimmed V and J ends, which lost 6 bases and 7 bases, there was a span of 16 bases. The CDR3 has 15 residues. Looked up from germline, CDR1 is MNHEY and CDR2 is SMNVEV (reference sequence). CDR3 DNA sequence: TGTGCCAGCAGCCTTATGTTGAACCCCAATTCACCCCTCCACTTT. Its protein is CASSLMLNPNSPLHF.

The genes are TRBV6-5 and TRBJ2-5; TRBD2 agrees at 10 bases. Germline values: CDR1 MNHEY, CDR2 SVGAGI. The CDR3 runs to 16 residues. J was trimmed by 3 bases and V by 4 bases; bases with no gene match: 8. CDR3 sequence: CASSSYGTSAEETQYF. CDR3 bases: TGTGCCAGCAGTTCTTACGGGACTAGCGCCGAAGAGACCCAGTACTTC.

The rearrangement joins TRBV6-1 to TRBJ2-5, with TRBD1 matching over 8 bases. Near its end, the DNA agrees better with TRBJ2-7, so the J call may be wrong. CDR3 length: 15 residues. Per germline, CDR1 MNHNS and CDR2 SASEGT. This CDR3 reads CASVERQGSSYEQYF. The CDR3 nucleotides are TGTGCCAGCGTGGAGCGACAGGGGTCCTCCTACGAGCAGTACTTC.

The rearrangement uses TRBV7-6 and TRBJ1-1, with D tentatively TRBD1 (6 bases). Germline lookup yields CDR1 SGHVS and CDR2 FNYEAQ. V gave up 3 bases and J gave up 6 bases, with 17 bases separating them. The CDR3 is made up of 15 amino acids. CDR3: CASSFITGRFAEAFF. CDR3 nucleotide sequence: TGTGCCAGCAGCTTCATCACAGGGCGGTTCGCTGAAGCTTTCTTT.

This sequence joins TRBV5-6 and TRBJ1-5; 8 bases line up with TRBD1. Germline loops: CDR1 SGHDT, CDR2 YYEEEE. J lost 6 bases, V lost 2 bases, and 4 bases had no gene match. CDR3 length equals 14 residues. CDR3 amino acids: CASSFGQGGQPQHF. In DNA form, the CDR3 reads TGTGCCAGCAGCTTTGGACAGGGTGGTCAGCCCCAGCATTTT.

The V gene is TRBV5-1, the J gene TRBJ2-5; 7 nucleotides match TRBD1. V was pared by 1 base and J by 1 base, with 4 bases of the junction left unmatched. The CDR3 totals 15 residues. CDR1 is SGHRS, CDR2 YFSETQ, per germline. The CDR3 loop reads CASSLRGRIQETQYF. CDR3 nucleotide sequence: TGCGCCAGCAGCTTGAGGGGGCGGATCCAAGAGACCCAGTACTTC.

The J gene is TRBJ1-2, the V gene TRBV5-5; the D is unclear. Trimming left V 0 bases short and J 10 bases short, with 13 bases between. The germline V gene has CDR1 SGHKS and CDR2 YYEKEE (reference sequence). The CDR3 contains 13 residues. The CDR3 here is CASSLGTDASYTF. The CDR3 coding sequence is TGTGCCAGCAGCTTGGGTACAGACGCCTCCTACACCTTC.

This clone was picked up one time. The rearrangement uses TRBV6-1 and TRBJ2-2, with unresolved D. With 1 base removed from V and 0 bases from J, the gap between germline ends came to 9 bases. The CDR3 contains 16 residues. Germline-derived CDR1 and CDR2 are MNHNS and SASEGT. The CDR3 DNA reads TGTGCCAGCAGTGAAGGCCCAGATACGAACACCGGGGAGCTGTTTTTT. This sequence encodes CASSEGPDTNTGELFF.

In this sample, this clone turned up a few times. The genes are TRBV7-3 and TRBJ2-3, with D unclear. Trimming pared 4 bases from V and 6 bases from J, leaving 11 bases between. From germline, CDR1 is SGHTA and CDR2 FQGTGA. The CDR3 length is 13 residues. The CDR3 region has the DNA TGTGCCAGCAGCTCCCATCAATTGGATACGCAGTATTTT. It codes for CASSSHQLDTQYF.

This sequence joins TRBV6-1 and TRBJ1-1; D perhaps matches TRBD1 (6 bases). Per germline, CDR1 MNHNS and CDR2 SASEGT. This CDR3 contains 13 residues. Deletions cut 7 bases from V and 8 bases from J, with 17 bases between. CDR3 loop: CASNTLRGDEAFF. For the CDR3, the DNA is TGTGCCAGCAATACCCTGAGGGGGGACGAAGCTTTCTTT.

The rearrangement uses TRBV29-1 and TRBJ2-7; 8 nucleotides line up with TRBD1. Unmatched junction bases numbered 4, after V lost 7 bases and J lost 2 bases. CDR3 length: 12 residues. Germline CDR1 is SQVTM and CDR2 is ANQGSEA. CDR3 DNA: TGCAGCGCTGGGACAGGAACCTACGAGCAGTACTTC. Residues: CSAGTGTYEQYF.

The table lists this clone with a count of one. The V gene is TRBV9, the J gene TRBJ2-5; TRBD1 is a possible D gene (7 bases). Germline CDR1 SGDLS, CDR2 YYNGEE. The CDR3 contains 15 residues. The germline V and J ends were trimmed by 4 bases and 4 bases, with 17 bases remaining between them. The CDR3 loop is CASSLQGLGGETQYF. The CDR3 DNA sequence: TGTGCCAGCAGCCTACAGGGGCTGGGGGGAGAGACCCAGTACTTC.

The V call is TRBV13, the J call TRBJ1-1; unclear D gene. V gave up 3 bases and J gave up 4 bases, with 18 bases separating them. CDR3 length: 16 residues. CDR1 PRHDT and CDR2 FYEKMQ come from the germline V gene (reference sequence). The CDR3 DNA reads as TGTGCCAGCAGCTTCTCGGGCGGATACATGGGCACTGAAGCTTTCTTT. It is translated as CASSFSGGYMGTEAFF.

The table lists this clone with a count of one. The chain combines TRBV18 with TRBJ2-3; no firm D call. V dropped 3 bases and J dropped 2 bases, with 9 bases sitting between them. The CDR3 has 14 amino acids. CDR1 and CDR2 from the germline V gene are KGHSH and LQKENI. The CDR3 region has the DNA TGTGCCAGCTCACCCCCGGGTACCACAGATACGCAGTATTTT. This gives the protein CASSPPGTTDTQYF. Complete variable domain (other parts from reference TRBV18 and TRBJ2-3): NAGVMQNPRHLVRRRGQEARLRCSPMKGHSHVYWYRQLPEEGLKFMVYLQKENIIDESGMPKERFSAEFPKEGPSILRIQQVVRGDSAAYFCASSPPGTTDTQYFGPGTRLTVL.

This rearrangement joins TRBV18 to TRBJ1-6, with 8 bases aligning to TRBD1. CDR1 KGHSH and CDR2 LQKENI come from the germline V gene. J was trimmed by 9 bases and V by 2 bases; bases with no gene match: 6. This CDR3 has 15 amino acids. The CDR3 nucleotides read TGTGCCAGCTCACCAACCCAGGGGGCAGGTTCACCCCTCCACTTT. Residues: CASSPTQGAGSPLHF.

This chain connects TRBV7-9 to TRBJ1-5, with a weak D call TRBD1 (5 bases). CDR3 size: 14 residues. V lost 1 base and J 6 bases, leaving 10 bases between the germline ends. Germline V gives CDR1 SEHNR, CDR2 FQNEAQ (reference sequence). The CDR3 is CASSLGGSGQPQHF. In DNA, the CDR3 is TGTGCCAGCAGCTTAGGGGGGTCGGGTCAGCCCCAGCATTTT.

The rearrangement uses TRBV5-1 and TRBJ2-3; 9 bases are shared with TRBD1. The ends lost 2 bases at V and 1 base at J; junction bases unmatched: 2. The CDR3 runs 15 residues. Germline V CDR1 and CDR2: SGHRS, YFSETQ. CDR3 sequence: CASSLGDRGTDTQYF. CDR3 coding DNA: TGCGCCAGCAGCTTAGGGGACAGGGGCACAGATACGCAGTATTTT. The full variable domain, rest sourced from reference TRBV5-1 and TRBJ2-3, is KAGVTQTPRYLIKTRGQQVTLSCSPISGHRSVSWYQQTPGQGLQFLFEYFSETQRNKGNFPGRFSGRQFSNSRSEMNVSTLELGDSALYLCASSLGDRGTDTQYFGPGTRLTVL.

CDR3 coding DNA: TGTGCCAGCAGTGTGGACATCAGCAATCAGCCCCAGCATTTT. Translating it yields CASSVDISNQPQHF. The gene calls are TRBV2 and TRBJ1-5; tentatively, D is TRBD1 (5 bases). The V and J ends lost 4 bases and 1 base respectively, with 8 bases between them. The CDR3 has 14 residues. Germline CDR1 SNHLY, CDR2 FYNNEI.

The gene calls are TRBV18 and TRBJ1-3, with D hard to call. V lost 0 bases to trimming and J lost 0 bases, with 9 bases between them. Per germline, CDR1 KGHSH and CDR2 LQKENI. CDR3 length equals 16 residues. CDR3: CASSPPGPTSGNTIYF. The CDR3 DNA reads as TGTGCCAGCTCACCACCAGGGCCAACCTCTGGAAACACCATATATTTT.

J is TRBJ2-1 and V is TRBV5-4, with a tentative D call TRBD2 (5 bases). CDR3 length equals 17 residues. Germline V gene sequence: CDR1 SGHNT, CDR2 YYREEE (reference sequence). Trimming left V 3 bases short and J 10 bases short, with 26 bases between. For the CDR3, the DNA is TGTGCCAGCAGCTCCTCCGAGAGCGGATTAAGGGTGCGGGAGCAGTTCTTC. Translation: CASSSSESGLRVREQFF.

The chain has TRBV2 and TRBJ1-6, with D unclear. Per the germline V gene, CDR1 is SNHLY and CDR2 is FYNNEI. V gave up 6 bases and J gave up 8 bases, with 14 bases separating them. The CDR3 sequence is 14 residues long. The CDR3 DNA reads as TGTGCCAGCAGCCCGGACTGGGGTGATTCACCCCTCCACTTT. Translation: CASSPDWGDSPLHF.

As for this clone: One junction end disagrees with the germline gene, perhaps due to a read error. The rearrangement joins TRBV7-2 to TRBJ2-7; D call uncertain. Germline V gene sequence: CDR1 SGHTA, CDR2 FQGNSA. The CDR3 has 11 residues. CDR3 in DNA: TGTGCCAGCAGCTTAGCGGTGTCTCGGCACTTC. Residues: CASSLAVSRHF.

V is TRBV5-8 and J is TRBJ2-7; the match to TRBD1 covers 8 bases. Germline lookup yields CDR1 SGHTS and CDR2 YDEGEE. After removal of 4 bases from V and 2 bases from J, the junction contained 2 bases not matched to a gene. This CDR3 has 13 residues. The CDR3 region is CASSKDRAYEQYF. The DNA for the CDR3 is TGTGCCAGCAGCAAGGACAGGGCCTACGAGCAGTACTTC. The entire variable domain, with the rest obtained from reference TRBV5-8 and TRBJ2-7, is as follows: EAGVTQSPTHLIKTRGQQATLRCSPISGHTSVYWYQQALGLGLQFLLWYDEGEERNRGNFPPRFSGRQFPNYSSELNVNALELEDSALYLCASSKDRAYEQYFGPGTRLTVT.

CDR3 residues: CASSQDRAGGVNEQFF. The CDR3 DNA reads as TGCGCCAGCAGCCAAGATAGGGCGGGAGGCGTCAATGAGCAGTTCTTC. The J gene is TRBJ2-1, the V gene TRBV4-3, with 8 bases lining up with TRBD2. The V segment lost 0 bases and the J segment 6 bases; nucleotides outside the gene matches: 7. There are 16 residues in the CDR3. CDR1 is LGHNA and CDR2 is YSLEER in the germline V gene.

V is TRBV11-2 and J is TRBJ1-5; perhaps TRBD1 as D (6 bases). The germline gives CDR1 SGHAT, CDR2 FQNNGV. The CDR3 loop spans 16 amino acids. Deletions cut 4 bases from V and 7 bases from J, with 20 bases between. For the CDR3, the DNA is TGTGCCAGCAGCTCCGGCGGGGGGCGAGGGCGACAGCCCCAGCATTTT. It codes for CASSSGGGRGRQPQHF.

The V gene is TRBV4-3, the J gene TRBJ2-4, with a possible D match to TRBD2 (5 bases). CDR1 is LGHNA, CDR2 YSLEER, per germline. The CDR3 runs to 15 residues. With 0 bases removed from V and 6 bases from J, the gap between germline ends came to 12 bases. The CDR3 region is CASSQDSSFGNIQYF. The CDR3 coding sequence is TGCGCCAGCAGCCAAGATTCTAGCTTCGGAAACATTCAGTACTTC.

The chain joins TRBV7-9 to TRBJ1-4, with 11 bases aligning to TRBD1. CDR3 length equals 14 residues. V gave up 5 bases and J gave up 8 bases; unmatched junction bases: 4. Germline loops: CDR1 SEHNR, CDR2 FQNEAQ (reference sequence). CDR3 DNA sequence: TGTGCCAGCAGCACCGGGACAGGGGGGGAAAAACTGTTTTTT. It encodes CASSTGTGGEKLFF.

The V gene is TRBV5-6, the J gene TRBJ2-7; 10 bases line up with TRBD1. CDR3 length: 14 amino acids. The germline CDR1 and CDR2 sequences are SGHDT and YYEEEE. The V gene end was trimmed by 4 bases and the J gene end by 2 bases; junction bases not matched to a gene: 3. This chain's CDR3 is CASSPGTGAYEQYF. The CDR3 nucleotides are TGTGCCAGCAGCCCCGGGACAGGGGCCTACGAGCAGTACTTC.